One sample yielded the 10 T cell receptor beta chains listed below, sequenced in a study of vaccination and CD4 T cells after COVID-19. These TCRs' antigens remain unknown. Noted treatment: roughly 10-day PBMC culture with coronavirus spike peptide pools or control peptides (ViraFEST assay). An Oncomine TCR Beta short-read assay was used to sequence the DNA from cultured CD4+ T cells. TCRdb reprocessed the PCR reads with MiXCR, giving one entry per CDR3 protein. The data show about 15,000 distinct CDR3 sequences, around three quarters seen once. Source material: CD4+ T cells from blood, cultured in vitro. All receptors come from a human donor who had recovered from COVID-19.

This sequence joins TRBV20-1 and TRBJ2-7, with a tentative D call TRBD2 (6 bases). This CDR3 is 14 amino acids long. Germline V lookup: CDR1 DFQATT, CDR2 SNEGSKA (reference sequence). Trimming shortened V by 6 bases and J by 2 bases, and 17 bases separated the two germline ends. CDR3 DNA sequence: TGCAGTGCGATATGGGTTGGGGGGACCTACGAGCAGTACTTC. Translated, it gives CSAIWVGGTYEQYF.

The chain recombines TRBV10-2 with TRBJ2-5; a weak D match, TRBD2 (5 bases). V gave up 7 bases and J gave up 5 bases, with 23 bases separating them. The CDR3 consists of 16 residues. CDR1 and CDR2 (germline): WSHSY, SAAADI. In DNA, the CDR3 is TGCGCCAGCATGAATGGGCGGGCGCGAATGGGGGAGACCCAGTACTTC. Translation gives CASMNGRARMGETQYF.

CDR3 sequence reads: CASSSQWGSNNSPLHF. The CDR3 nucleotides are TGTGCCAGCAGCTCACAATGGGGCAGCAATAATTCACCCCTCCACTTT. V and J are TRBV9 and TRBJ1-6; D perhaps matches TRBD1 (5 bases). Germline V CDR1 and CDR2: SGDLS, YYNGEE. This CDR3 contains 16 residues. Trimming took off 4 bases at V and 5 bases at J, with 16 bases between the two ends.

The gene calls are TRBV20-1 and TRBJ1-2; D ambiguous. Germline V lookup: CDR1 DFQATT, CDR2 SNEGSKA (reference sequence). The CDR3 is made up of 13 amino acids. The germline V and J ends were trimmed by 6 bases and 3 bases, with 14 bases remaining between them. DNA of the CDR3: TGCAGTGCCCGAGCGGGCTCCTACTATGGCTACACCTTC. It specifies CSARAGSYYGYTF.

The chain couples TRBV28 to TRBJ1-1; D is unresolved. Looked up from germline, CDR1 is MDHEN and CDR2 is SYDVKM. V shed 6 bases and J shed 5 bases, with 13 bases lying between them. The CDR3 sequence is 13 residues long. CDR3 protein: CASRIPSLTEAFF. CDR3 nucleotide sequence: TGTGCCAGCAGGATACCAAGTTTAACTGAAGCTTTCTTT.

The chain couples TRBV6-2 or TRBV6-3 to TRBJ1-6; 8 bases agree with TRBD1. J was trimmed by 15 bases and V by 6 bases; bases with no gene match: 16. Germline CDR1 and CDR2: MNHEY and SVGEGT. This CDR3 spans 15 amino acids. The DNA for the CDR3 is TGTGCCAGCAGAAATGGGGGGACAGGCCCATTGGACCTCCACTTT. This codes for CASRNGGTGPLDLHF.

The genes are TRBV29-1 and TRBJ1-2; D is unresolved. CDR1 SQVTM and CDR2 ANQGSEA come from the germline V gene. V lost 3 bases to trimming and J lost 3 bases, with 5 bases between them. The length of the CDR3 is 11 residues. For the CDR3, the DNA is TGCAGCGTTGAGGATTACTATGGCTACACCTTC. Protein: CSVEDYYGYTF.

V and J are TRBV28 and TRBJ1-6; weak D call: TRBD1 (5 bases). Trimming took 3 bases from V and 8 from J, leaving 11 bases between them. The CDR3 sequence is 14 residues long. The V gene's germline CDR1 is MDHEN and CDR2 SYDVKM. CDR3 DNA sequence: TGTGCCAGCAGTTTCCGGGCAGGGCATTCACCCCTCCACTTT. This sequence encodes CASSFRAGHSPLHF.

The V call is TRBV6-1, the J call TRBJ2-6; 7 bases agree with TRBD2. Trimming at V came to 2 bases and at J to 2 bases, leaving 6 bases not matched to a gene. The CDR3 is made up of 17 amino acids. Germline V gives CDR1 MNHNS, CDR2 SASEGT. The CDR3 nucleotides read TGTGCCAGCAGTGAATGGGGCGCGGGGGCTGGGGCCAACGTCCTGACTTTC. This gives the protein CASSEWGAGAGANVLTF.

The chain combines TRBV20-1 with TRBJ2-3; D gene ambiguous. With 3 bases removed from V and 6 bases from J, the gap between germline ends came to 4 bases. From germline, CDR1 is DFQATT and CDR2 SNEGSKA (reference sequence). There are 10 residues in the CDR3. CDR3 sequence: CSASQDTQYF. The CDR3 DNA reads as TGCAGTGCTAGCCAGGATACGCAGTATTTT.